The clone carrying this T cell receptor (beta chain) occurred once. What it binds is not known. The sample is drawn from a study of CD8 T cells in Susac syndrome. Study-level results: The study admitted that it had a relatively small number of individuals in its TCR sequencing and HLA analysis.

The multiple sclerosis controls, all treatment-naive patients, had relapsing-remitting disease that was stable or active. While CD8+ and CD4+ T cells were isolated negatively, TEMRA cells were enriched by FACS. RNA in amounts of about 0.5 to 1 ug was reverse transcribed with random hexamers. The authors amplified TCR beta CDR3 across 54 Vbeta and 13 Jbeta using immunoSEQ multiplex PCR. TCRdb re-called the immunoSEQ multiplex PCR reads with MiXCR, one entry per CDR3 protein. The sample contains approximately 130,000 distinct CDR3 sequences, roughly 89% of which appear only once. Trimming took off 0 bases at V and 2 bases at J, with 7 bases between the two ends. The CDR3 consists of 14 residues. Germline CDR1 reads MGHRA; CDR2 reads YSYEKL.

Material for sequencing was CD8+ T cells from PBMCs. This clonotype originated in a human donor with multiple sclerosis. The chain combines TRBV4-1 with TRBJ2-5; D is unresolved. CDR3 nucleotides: TGCGCCAGCAGCCAAGACGGCATTCAAGAGACCCAGTACTTC. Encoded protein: CASSQDGIQETQYF.